These T cell receptor beta chains were read from a single sample in a study of human T cells and chemical hapten exposure. MiXCR was run by TCRdb on the RACE reads, yielding one entry per CDR3 protein. The repertoire holds more than 150,000 distinct CDR3 sequences, with 24% as singletons. The sample here was whole blood, taken in connection with sensitization to the hapten diphenylcyclopropenone (DPC). These receptors all come from a woman in her thirties or forties with alopecia areata. Some clones in this sample may be carry-over from other donors' samples. The CDR3 runs from the conserved cysteine through the conserved F or W. The order of the fields is V gene, D gene, clone size, J gene, CDR3 protein, CDR3 DNA. A D gene is named only where the DNA matches it firmly. Clone sizes are given selectively: once, few, many, or a class where the clone is expanded.

TRBV5-1	-	-	TRBJ1-2	CASSVAPNYGYTF	TGCGCCAGCAGCGTGGCTCCCAACTATGGCTACACCTTC
TRBV5-5	-	few	TRBJ2-7	CASNRGRGLSYEQYF	TGTGCCAGCAACAGAGGACGGGGGTTGTCCTACGAGCAGTACTTC
TRBV7-2	TRBD2	few	TRBJ2-1	CASSLRGFGTRQYNEQFF	TGTGCCAGCAGCTTAAGGGGTTTCGGGACTAGACAATACAATGAGCAGTTCTTC
TRBV29-1	TRBD2	many	TRBJ2-5	CSVAAGGAQETQYF	TGCAGCGTTGCGGCGGGAGGGGCCCAAGAGACCCAGTACTTC
TRBV10-3	-	once	TRBJ2-5	CAIPGRGRKQETQYF	TGTGCCATCCCGGGCCGGGGGCGGAAGCAAGAGACCCAGTACTTC
TRBV5-1	-	few	TRBJ2-1	CASSLGHNNEQFF	TGCGCCAGCAGCTTGGGTCACAACAATGAGCAGTTCTTC
TRBV5-1	TRBD2	many	TRBJ2-5	CASSSSGLAQETQYF	TGCGCCAGCAGCTCTTCAGGACTAGCGCAAGAGACCCAGTACTTC
TRBV6-2/TRBV6-3	-	-	TRBJ1-1	CASSFGGGRTEAFF	TGTGCCAGCAGTTTTGGGGGAGGAAGAACTGAAGCTTTCTTT
TRBV29-1	-	many	TRBJ2-7	CSVETSRSYEQYF	TGCAGCGTTGAAACTAGTCGATCCTACGAGCAGTACTTC
TRBV14	-	few	TRBJ1-6	CASSQEGHSPLHF	TGTGCCAGCAGCCAAGAAGGGCACTCACCCCTCCACTTT
TRBV7-8	TRBD2	few	TRBJ2-7	CASSAGGLAREQYF	TGTGCCAGCAGCGCGGGAGGTCTAGCACGCGAGCAGTACTTC
TRBV27	-	-	TRBJ2-7	CASSFSPPLRQARSSRSYEQYF	TGTGCCAGCAGTTTTAGCCCCCCCCTGAGACAGGCTAGGTCTAGTCGCTCCTACGAGCAGTACTTC
TRBV5-5	-	-	TRBJ2-7	CARPGRRTYEQYF	TGTGCCCGGCCGGGCCGAAGGACCTACGAGCAGTACTTC
TRBV27	-	many	TRBJ1-5	CASSLRNGNQPQHF	TGTGCCAGCAGTTTAAGGAATGGCAATCAGCCCCAGCATTTT
TRBV27	-	few	TRBJ2-5	CASRAQRGVGWETQYF	TGTGCCAGCAGGGCCCAGAGAGGGGTCGGGTGGGAGACCCAGTACTTC